This T cell receptor (beta chain) was recorded in a study of cytomegalovirus exposure and HLA in healthy donors. Study conclusions and caveats: In a later analysis, HLA-C alleles had the fewest associated TCRs, DRB1 alleles the most. Earlier analysis looked at TCR beta V segments, and most were productive about 87% or about 30% of the time. Beyond CMV serostatus, there was no information to go on about immune exposure. Most TCR sequences proved rare, with some public TCRs found in many donors.

This clone was picked up one time. What it recognizes is unknown. Vbeta (60) and Jbeta (13) primers were used in the PCR. Here immunoSEQ multiplex PCR was the method, and the copy in TCRdb shows in-frame clones only, minus some. The sample shows under 200,000 clones, roughly 74% of them seen only once. The specimen sequenced was PBMCs. The clonotype was recovered from a woman aged 25 to 39 in good health and CMV-seronegative.

CDR3 coding DNA: TGTGCCAGCAGCTACCAAACAGGTAGTGCTCAAGAGACCCAGTACTTC. Protein: CASSYQTGSAQETQYF. The chain carries TRBV11-2 and TRBJ2-5; tentatively, D is TRBD1 (5 bases). V lost 4 bases and J 2 bases, leaving 17 bases between the germline ends. Germline V gene lookup returns CDR1 SGHAT and CDR2 FQNNGV. This CDR3 spans 16 amino acids.